The rows below give T cell receptor beta chains drawn from one sample of a study of graft-versus-host responses after intestinal transplantation. Repertoires were generated with immunoSEQ multiplex PCR, while TCRdb's copy carries only in-frame clones and drops some. The data contain some 110,000 clones, more than 75% of them singletons. Their cognate antigens are unknown. The source was unstimulated CD4+ T cells sorted from spleen or lymph node cells, collected before intestinal transplant. Receptor source: a human donor who received an intestinal transplant. Both conserved end residues are part of each CDR3. A D gene is named only where the DNA matches it firmly. Expanded clones get a size class; other rows say once, few or many, or leave the size out.

CDR3aa,CDR3nt,j_gene,len,d_gene,v_gene,abundance
CASSLLGDSNQPQHF,TGTGCCAGCAGCTTACTGGGTGATAGCAATCAGCCCCAGCATTTT,TRBJ1-5,15,NA,TRBV7-2,NA
CASSFRGLGRTGELFF,TGTGCCAGCAGTTTTCGGGGGTTGGGGAGGACCGGGGAGCTGTTTTTT,TRBJ2-2,16,NA,TRBV28,NA
CAIKWQDDLDSPLHF,TGTGCCATCAAGTGGCAGGATGATTTGGATTCACCCCTCCACTTT,TRBJ1-6,15,NA,TRBV10-3,NA
CASSPDAPYEQYF,TGTGCCAGCAGTCCGGACGCCCCCTACGAGCAGTACTTC,TRBJ2-7,13,NA,TRBV28,NA
CASSLGDTSTQPQHF,TGCGCCAGCAGCTTGGGGGACACCTCCACTCAGCCCCAGCATTTT,TRBJ1-5,15,NA,TRBV5-1,NA
CASSLDRGETQYF,TGTGCCAGCAGCTTAGACAGGGGAGAGACCCAGTACTTC,TRBJ2-5,13,NA,TRBV11-2,few
CASSLGGAGSNEQFF,TGTGCCAGCAGCTTAGGCGGGGCGGGGAGCAATGAGCAGTTCTTC,TRBJ2-1,15,NA,TRBV7-3,NA
CASSPSLVRSSYEQYF,TGTGCCAGCTCACCGTCCTTGGTCAGAAGCTCCTACGAGCAGTACTTC,TRBJ2-7,16,NA,TRBV18,NA
CASSLAPGYYEQYF,TGCGCCAGCAGCTTGGCCCCGGGGTACTACGAGCAGTACTTC,TRBJ2-7,14,NA,TRBV5-1,NA
CASNREGRLGNTIYF,TGTGCCAGCAACCGGGAGGGCAGGCTTGGAAACACCATATATTTT,TRBJ1-3,15,NA,TRBV2,few
CASSLGRGQDGELFF,TGCGCCAGCAGCTTGGGGAGGGGGCAAGACGGGGAGCTGTTTTTT,TRBJ2-2,15,NA,TRBV5-1,NA
CASSLTGLAYNEQFF,TGTGCCAGCAGCTTAACGGGACTAGCATACAATGAGCAGTTCTTC,TRBJ2-1,15,TRBD2,TRBV7-3,medium-sized
CSVEEDRGDAFF,TGCAGCGTTGAAGAAGACAGGGGTGACGCTTTCTTT,TRBJ1-1,12,TRBD1,TRBV29-1,NA
CASSPPTSLHEQFF,TGTGCCAGCTCACCACCAACCAGCCTTCATGAGCAGTTCTTC,TRBJ2-1,14,NA,TRBV18,once
CASSRDTEYGYTF,TGTGCCAGCAGCCGGGACACCGAATATGGCTACACCTTC,TRBJ1-2,13,NA,TRBV2,once
CASSQGFGGLNTEAFF,TGCGCCAGCAGCCAAGGATTTGGAGGGCTGAACACTGAAGCTTTCTTT,TRBJ1-1,16,NA,TRBV4-1,NA
CASSLLAGTYEQYF,TGTGCCAGCAGTTTATTAGCGGGGACCTACGAGCAGTACTTC,TRBJ2-7,14,TRBD2,TRBV6-1,NA
CASSLGLAGAGANVLTF,TGTGCCAGCAGCCTGGGACTAGCGGGGGCTGGGGCCAACGTCCTGACTTTC,TRBJ2-6,17,TRBD2,TRBV4-2,NA
CASSVRDRVSYEQYF,TGCGCCAGCAGCGTCCGGGACAGGGTCTCCTACGAGCAGTACTTC,TRBJ2-7,15,TRBD1,TRBV5-1,NA
CASSYGPGGKLYEQYF,TGTGCCAGCAGTTATGGTCCAGGGGGTAAACTCTACGAGCAGTACTTC,TRBJ2-7,16,TRBD1,TRBV6-5,NA
CASSGKALNEQFF,TGTGCCAGCAGTGGGAAAGCCCTCAATGAGCAGTTCTTC,TRBJ2-1,13,NA,TRBV2,NA
CAVAAGQETQYF,TGTGCCGTGGCGGCAGGCCAAGAGACCCAGTACTTC,TRBJ2-5,12,NA,TRBV10-3,NA
CASGSGVLPYEQYF,TGTGCTAGTGGCTCAGGGGTCTTGCCCTACGAGCAGTACTTC,TRBJ2-7,14,NA,TRBV12-5,NA
CASSLDRQGGRETQYF,TGTGCCAGCAGCTTAGACCGACAGGGGGGTCGGGAGACCCAGTACTTC,TRBJ2-5,16,TRBD1,TRBV7-7,NA
CASSLRNQPQHF,TGTGCCAGCAGTTTACGGAATCAGCCCCAGCATTTT,TRBJ1-5,12,NA,TRBV28,once
CASRSYRGAYEQYF,TGTGCCAGCAGATCCTACAGGGGTGCCTACGAGCAGTACTTC,TRBJ2-7,14,TRBD1,TRBV6-5,NA
CANWRIKREGQDGELFF,TGTGCCAACTGGAGAATTAAGCGGGAGGGCCAAGACGGGGAGCTGTTTTTT,TRBJ2-2,17,TRBD2,TRBV7-9,once
CASSIRTDSSTDTQYF,TGTGCCAGTAGTATCCGGACAGATTCGAGCACAGATACGCAGTATTTT,TRBJ2-3,16,NA,TRBV19,NA
CASSEEAAAGTEAFF,TGTGCCAGCAGTGAAGAGGCGGCTGCCGGCACTGAAGCTTTCTTT,TRBJ1-1,15,NA,TRBV2,NA
CASSVARSNTEAFF,TGTGCCAGCAGCGTAGCCAGGAGTAACACTGAAGCTTTCTTT,TRBJ1-1,14,NA,TRBV9,NA
CASSLVPDTQYF,TGTGCCAGCAGCTTAGTCCCAGATACGCAGTATTTT,TRBJ2-3,12,NA,TRBV7-2,NA
CASRTETSAGELFF,TGTGCCAGCCGAACTGAGACTAGCGCCGGGGAGCTGTTTTTT,TRBJ2-2,14,TRBD2,TRBV7-9,NA
CASSLAGSYEQYF,TGTGCCAGCAGCTTGGCCGGCAGCTACGAGCAGTACTTC,TRBJ2-7,13,NA,TRBV5-6,NA
CASSYRGVTEAFF,TGTGCCAGCAGTTACAGGGGTGTGACTGAAGCTTTCTTT,TRBJ1-1,13,NA,TRBV6-5,NA
CASSILAETGRETQYF,TGTGCCAGCAGTATCCTTGCCGAGACAGGGAGGGAGACCCAGTACTTC,TRBJ2-5,16,NA,TRBV27,NA
CASSLVTSGGAGHIQYF,TGTGCCAGCAGCTTGGTTACTAGCGGGGGGGCCGGACACATTCAGTACTTC,TRBJ2-4,17,TRBD2,TRBV5-4,once
CASSPAHRSYEQYF,TGTGCCAGCTCCCCAGCGCACAGATCCTACGAGCAGTACTTC,TRBJ2-7,14,NA,TRBV18,NA
CASSYEGGRTNEKLFF,TGTGCCAGCAGTTACGAGGGAGGAAGAACTAATGAAAAACTGTTTTTT,TRBJ1-4,16,NA,TRBV6-6,once
CASSLGQGRHTEAFF,TGCGCCAGCAGCTTGGGGCAGGGAAGGCACACTGAAGCTTTCTTT,TRBJ1-1,15,NA,TRBV5-1,NA
CASTPRGREQYF,TGTGCCAGCACCCCCCGCGGGAGGGAGCAGTACTTC,TRBJ2-7,12,TRBD2,TRBV6-5,NA
CASSALLAGSSSEQFF,TGTGCCAGCAGCGCGCTACTAGCGGGATCGTCGAGTGAGCAGTTCTTC,TRBJ2-1,16,TRBD2,TRBV7-3,NA
CASSGQGDQPQHF,TGTGCCAGCAGTGGACAGGGGGATCAGCCCCAGCATTTT,TRBJ1-5,13,TRBD1,TRBV6-1,NA
CATSRDGGHPETQYF,TGTGCCACCAGCAGAGATGGGGGACACCCCGAGACCCAGTACTTC,TRBJ2-5,15,NA,TRBV15,NA
CASSTTTSGGHPEQFF,TGTGCCAGCTCAACTACGACTAGCGGGGGGCACCCAGAGCAGTTCTTC,TRBJ2-1,16,TRBD2,TRBV18,NA
CATQRSQVAGELFF,TGTGCCACTCAACGGTCCCAGGTGGCCGGGGAGCTGTTTTTT,TRBJ2-2,14,NA,TRBV19,NA
CSVGWGFSTDTQYF,TGCAGCGTTGGCTGGGGATTTAGCACAGATACGCAGTATTTT,TRBJ2-3,14,NA,TRBV29-1,NA
CSVEASQRNEQFF,TGCAGCGTTGAGGCTAGCCAGCGGAATGAGCAGTTCTTC,TRBJ2-1,13,NA,TRBV29-1,NA
CASSPQGGIGEKLFF,TGTGCCAGCAGCCCCCAGGGGGGGATCGGAGAAAAACTGTTTTTT,TRBJ1-4,15,TRBD1,TRBV9,few
CASSYSVGDNSPLHF,TGTGCCAGCAGTTACTCCGTGGGAGATAATTCACCCCTCCACTTT,TRBJ1-6,15,NA,TRBV6-5,NA
CASRRLAGNEQFF,TGTGCCAGCCGTCGACTAGCGGGAAATGAGCAGTTCTTC,TRBJ2-1,13,TRBD2,TRBV28,NA
CASSISGKDVNEQFF,TGTGCCAGCAGCATTAGCGGGAAAGATGTCAATGAGCAGTTCTTC,TRBJ2-1,15,TRBD2,TRBV7-3,NA
CASSQERLAGDYTQYF,TGCGCCAGCAGCCAAGAACGACTAGCGGGAGACTATACGCAGTATTTT,TRBJ2-3,16,TRBD2,TRBV4-1,NA
CSVEERASGRDEQFF,TGCAGCGTTGAAGAGAGGGCTAGCGGGAGAGATGAGCAGTTCTTC,TRBJ2-1,15,TRBD2,TRBV29-1,NA
CASSRRAGETQYF,TGTGCCAGCAGCCGGAGGGCCGGAGAGACCCAGTACTTC,TRBJ2-5,13,NA,TRBV7-3,NA
CASSATGTIRSYEQYF,TGTGCCAGCAGTGCAACCGGGACAATACGCTCCTACGAGCAGTACTTC,TRBJ2-7,16,NA,TRBV27,NA